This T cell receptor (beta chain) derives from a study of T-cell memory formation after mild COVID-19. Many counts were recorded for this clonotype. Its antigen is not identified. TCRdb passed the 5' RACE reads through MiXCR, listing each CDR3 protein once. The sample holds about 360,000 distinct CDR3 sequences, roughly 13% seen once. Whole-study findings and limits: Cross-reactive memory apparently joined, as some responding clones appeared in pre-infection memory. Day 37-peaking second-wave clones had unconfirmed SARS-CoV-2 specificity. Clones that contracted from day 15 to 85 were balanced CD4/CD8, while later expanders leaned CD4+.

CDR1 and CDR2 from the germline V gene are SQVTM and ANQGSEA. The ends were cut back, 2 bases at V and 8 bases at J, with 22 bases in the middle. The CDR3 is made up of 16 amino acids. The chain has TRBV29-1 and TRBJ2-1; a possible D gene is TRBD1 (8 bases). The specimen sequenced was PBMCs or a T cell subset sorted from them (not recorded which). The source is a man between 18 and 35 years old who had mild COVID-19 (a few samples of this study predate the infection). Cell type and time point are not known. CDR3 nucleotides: TGCAGCGTTGAACCCGGATCACAGGGGGAGGGTGATGAGCAGTTCTTC. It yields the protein CSVEPGSQGEGDEQFF.